A single sample is the source of the 20 T cell receptor beta chains below, sequenced in a study of T cells after yellow fever vaccination (dated by TCRdb to the late 2010s). Libraries were made using 5' RACE. TCRdb shows the sequencer as Illumina HiSeq 2500. The public sequencing data were trimmed at Q25 with fastp and processed into clonotypes with MiXCR by TCRdb, which kept only in-frame beta chains. Entries that share a CDR3 protein sequence are merged under the most common genes and DNA. The sample contains approximately 260,000 distinct CDR3 sequences, 10% to 15% of them found a single time. The leading ten clones occupy around 0.49% of the sample. This specimen's treatment or condition label, per the study, means: live attenuated yellow fever vaccine strain. The material was CD4+ T cells sorted from PBMCs, obtained 45 days after the yellow fever booster vaccination. The receptors here all came from a man between 25 and 39 years old who received the YFV17D yellow fever vaccine.

This clonotype was detected only a few times. The rearrangement joins TRBV20-1 to TRBJ2-2; 10 bases line up with TRBD1. This CDR3 contains 13 residues. V was clipped by 3 bases and J by 6 bases; unmatched bases: 1. Germline V gene sequence: CDR1 DFQATT, CDR2 SNEGSKA (reference sequence). In DNA form, the CDR3 reads TGCAGTGCTAGCGGACAGGGGGCCGGGGAGCTGTTTTTT. Residues: CSASGQGAGELFF.

This clonotype turned up a few times. The gene calls are TRBV9 and TRBJ2-7, with TRBD2 identical over 11 bases. J was trimmed by 6 bases and V by 0 bases; bases with no gene match: 2. This CDR3 comprises 14 residues. CDR1 is SGDLS and CDR2 is YYNGEE in the germline V gene. The CDR3 bases are TGTGCCAGCAGCGTAGATAGCGGGGGGGTCGAGCAGTACTTC. Protein: CASSVDSGGVEQYF.

The chain couples TRBV7-2 to TRBJ2-2; D may be TRBD1 (5 bases). The ends were cut back, 6 bases at V and 7 bases at J, with 15 bases in the middle. CDR1 is SGHTA and CDR2 is FQGNSA in the germline V gene. The CDR3 is 14 amino acids. As DNA, the CDR3 is TGTGCCAGCAGACCTGTCAGGGCCGGCGGGGAGCTGTTTTTT. Its translation: CASRPVRAGGELFF.

The V and J genes are TRBV18 and TRBJ2-5; D gene unclear. CDR1 is KGHSH, CDR2 LQKENI, per germline. The germline V and J ends were trimmed by 1 base and 1 base, with 7 bases remaining between them. The CDR3 contains 14 residues. The CDR3: CASSPRPGQETQYF. The DNA of the CDR3 is TGTGCCAGCTCACCACGCCCGGGCCAAGAGACCCAGTACTTC. The complete variable domain, with remaining parts taken from reference TRBV18 and TRBJ2-5, reads NAGVMQNPRHLVRRRGQEARLRCSPMKGHSHVYWYRQLPEEGLKFMVYLQKENIIDESGMPKERFSAEFPKEGPSILRIQQVVRGDSAAYFCASSPRPGQETQYFGPGTRLLVL.

This clonotype was counted a few times. The chain is built from TRBV4-1 and TRBJ2-1; D unclear. V lost 6 bases and J lost 9, with 24 bases in between. This CDR3 has 16 amino acids. Germline V gene data show CDR1 as MGHRA and CDR2 as YSYEKL. CDR3 coding DNA: TGCGCCAGCAGACGCTTGCCGGCCCCCTTAGAGACTGAGCAGTTCTTC. Protein sequence: CASRRLPAPLETEQFF.

V gene TRBV7-2 combines with J gene TRBJ2-2; TRBD1 aligns across 7 bases. The germline CDR1 and CDR2 sequences are SGHTA and FQGNSA. The CDR3 covers 15 residues. V shed 4 bases and J 7 bases; nucleotides not matched to a gene: 9. The chain's CDR3 is CASSSGHRDSGELFF. The CDR3 DNA follows: TGTGCCAGCAGCTCGGGACACCGGGACAGCGGGGAGCTGTTTTTT.

This clonotype was picked up one time. The V call is TRBV19, the J call TRBJ2-5; 10 nucleotides align to TRBD2. The CDR3 length is 16 residues. CDR1 and CDR2 (germline): LNHDA, SQIVND (reference sequence). With V trimmed by 6 bases and J by 4 bases, 11 bases remained unmatched. CDR3 nucleotide sequence: TGTGCCAGTAGAAGAAGCGGGAGGGTGCTAATAGAGACCCAGTACTTC. It encodes CASRRSGRVLIETQYF.

This clonotype was seen at least ten times. The V gene is TRBV5-5, the J gene TRBJ1-6, with a possible D match to TRBD1 (5 bases). Germline CDR1 SGHKS, CDR2 YYEKEE (reference sequence). There are 15 residues in the CDR3. V dropped 4 bases and J dropped 6 bases, with 14 bases sitting between them. Here the CDR3 reads CASSADDSGNSPLHF. The CDR3 DNA follows: TGTGCCAGCAGCGCCGACGACAGTGGTAATTCACCCCTCCACTTT.

The chain combines TRBV20-1 with TRBJ1-5; unclear D gene. Germline loops: CDR1 DFQATT, CDR2 SNEGSKA (reference sequence). CDR3 length: 14 residues. In nucleotides, the CDR3 is TGCAGCCCGACCCCATTAGCGGGCAATCAGCCCCAGCATTTT. Protein product: CSPTPLAGNQPQHF.

This chain links TRBV4-3 with TRBJ2-3, with 10 bases matching TRBD2. This CDR3 is built from 19 residues. V lost 0 bases, J lost 2 bases, and 11 bases stayed unmatched. Per the germline V gene, CDR1 is LGHNA and CDR2 is YSLEER. CDR3 sequence reads: CASSQDGVAGGTNTDTQYF. DNA for the CDR3: TGCGCCAGCAGCCAAGATGGGGTAGCGGGAGGAACGAACACAGATACGCAGTATTTT.

The CDR3 DNA reads as TGTGCCAGTGCATCGACTCCTGGAAACACCATATATTTT. This gives the protein CASASTPGNTIYF. J is TRBJ1-3 and V is TRBV12-3 or TRBV12-4; D not resolved. V lost 9 bases to trimming and J lost 2 bases, with 11 bases between them. The CDR3 covers 13 residues.

The chain links TRBV6-5 to TRBJ1-1; D possibly corresponds to TRBD1 (6 bases). The CDR3 loop spans 16 amino acids. Per the germline V gene, CDR1 is MNHEY and CDR2 is SVGAGI. The V and J ends lost 8 bases and 5 bases respectively, with 24 bases between them. The CDR3 DNA follows: TGTGCCAGCGCCGTTCAGGGGCGGGGCAGGAGGACTGAAGCTTTCTTT. This sequence encodes CASAVQGRGRRTEAFF.

This clonotype was counted a few times. J is TRBJ1-1 and V is TRBV20-1, with a tentative D call TRBD1 (6 bases). Between the trimmed V and J ends, which lost 3 bases and 0 bases, there was a span of 11 bases. The CDR3 is made up of 14 amino acids. Germline CDR1 reads DFQATT; CDR2 reads SNEGSKA (reference sequence). CDR3 loop: CSASQGSMNTEAFF. The DNA of the CDR3 is TGCAGTGCTAGCCAGGGGTCGATGAACACTGAAGCTTTCTTT.

This clonotype was seen a handful of times. The J gene is TRBJ2-7, the V gene TRBV20-1; D remains unclear. Trimming shortened V by 3 bases and J by 3 bases, and 15 bases separated the two germline ends. The CDR3 contains 14 residues. In germline, CDR1 is DFQATT, CDR2 SNEGSKA (reference sequence). CDR3 sequence reads: CSARAYDSNYEQYF. DNA of the CDR3: TGCAGTGCTAGGGCATATGACTCCAACTACGAGCAGTACTTC.

This chain uses TRBV14 with TRBJ2-1; D unclear. V was trimmed by 3 bases and J by 4 bases, leaving 7 bases between them. The germline V gene has CDR1 SGHDN and CDR2 FVKESK. The CDR3 totals 13 residues. The CDR3 nucleotides are TGTGCCAGCAGCCACTTTAGGTACAATGAGCAGTTCTTC. Residues: CASSHFRYNEQFF.

The CDR3 loop is CASSSGEPLGGGYTF. CDR3 in DNA: TGCGCCAGCAGCTCCGGCGAACCTCTAGGCGGGGGCTACACCTTC. J is TRBJ1-2 and V is TRBV5-1; D call uncertain. The CDR3 covers 15 residues. Trimming removed 3 bases from V and 8 bases from J, with 20 bases in between. In germline, CDR1 is SGHRS, CDR2 YFSETQ. Full variable domain (remainder filled in from reference TRBV5-1 and TRBJ1-2): KAGVTQTPRYLIKTRGQQVTLSCSPISGHRSVSWYQQTPGQGLQFLFEYFSETQRNKGNFPGRFSGRQFSNSRSEMNVSTLELGDSALYLCASSSGEPLGGGYTFGSGTRLTVV.

The table lists this clonotype with many counts. This chain joins TRBV14 and TRBJ2-7; D may be TRBD2 (6 bases). The germline V and J ends were trimmed by 4 bases and 6 bases, with 13 bases remaining between them. The V gene's germline CDR1 is SGHDN and CDR2 FVKESK. This CDR3 region has 13 residues. CDR3 sequence (DNA): TGTGCCAGCAGCCCTATCGGCGGGGTCGAGCAGTACTTC. This codes for CASSPIGGVEQYF.

This chain links TRBV20-1 with TRBJ2-5, with D maybe TRBD2 (5 bases). The CDR3 contains 12 residues. The V and J ends lost 3 bases and 5 bases respectively, with 10 bases between them. Germline values: CDR1 DFQATT, CDR2 SNEGSKA (reference sequence). In DNA form, the CDR3 reads TGCAGTGCTAGCAGGCGGGCGGAGACCCAGTACTTC. This encodes CSASRRAETQYF.

In its sample, this clonotype was seen a few times. The genes are TRBV12-3 or TRBV12-4 and TRBJ2-1; 7 bases are shared with TRBD2. V lost 7 bases to trimming and J lost 6 bases; unmatched junction nucleotides: 9. CDR3 size: 14 residues. The CDR3 region is CASTPSGLTNEQFF. CDR3 nucleotides: TGTGCCAGCACCCCTAGCGGCCTCACCAATGAGCAGTTCTTC.

The chain couples TRBV10-3 to TRBJ2-6; weak D call: TRBD1 (6 bases). With 6 bases removed from V and 2 bases from J, the gap between germline ends came to 11 bases. CDR1 is ENHRY and CDR2 is SYGVKD in the germline V gene. The CDR3 has 15 residues. DNA of the CDR3: TGTGCCATCAGCTTCCAGGGGACTGGGGCCAACGTCCTGACTTTC. Translation: CAISFQGTGANVLTF.